Each of the 18 T cell receptor beta chains below was sequenced from the same sample in a study of blood T cell repertoires in COVID-19. Produced via immunoSEQ multiplex PCR; TCRdb's table is partial and in-frame only. The sample lists approximately 180,000 clones; roughly 89% were seen once. The sequenced sample was PBMCs or T cells enriched from blood (not recorded which). These TCRs come from a woman aged 40 to 49 with acute COVID-19.

The CDR3 region is CASSEVRGLGGELFF. CDR3 nucleotides: TGTGCCAGCAGTGAGGTTAGGGGTCTGGGCGGGGAGCTGTTTTTT. The gene calls are TRBV2 and TRBJ2-2, with D tentatively TRBD1 (5 bases). The CDR3 is 15 residues long. V lost 3 bases and J lost 7, with 15 bases in between. Germline V gives CDR1 SNHLY, CDR2 FYNNEI.

V and J are TRBV18 and TRBJ1-1; 7 bases align to TRBD1. The CDR3 extends over 14 amino acids. The germline gives CDR1 KGHSH, CDR2 LQKENI. J gave up 0 bases and V 4 bases, and 2 bases lay outside the gene matches. CDR3 sequence (DNA): TGTGCCAGCTCACGGGACAGACTGAACACTGAAGCTTTCTTT. It specifies CASSRDRLNTEAFF.

This clone was detected many times. This chain links TRBV24-1 with TRBJ1-1, with TRBD1 matching over 11 bases. V was clipped by 1 base and J by 2 bases; unmatched bases: 11. This CDR3 contains 19 residues. In germline, CDR1 is KGHDR, CDR2 SFDVKD. CDR3 coding DNA: TGTGCCACCAGTGATTTTTGGACAGGGGGCCCCATTACCAACACTGAAGCTTTCTTT. Protein product: CATSDFWTGGPITNTEAFF.

The rearrangement uses TRBV24-1 and TRBJ2-7; D may be TRBD1 (6 bases). This CDR3 region has 12 residues. In germline, CDR1 is KGHDR, CDR2 SFDVKD. V gave up 7 bases and J gave up 6 bases, with 12 bases separating them. The CDR3 DNA reads TGTGCCACCAGCGCCAGGGGCTTCGAGCAGTACTTC. Its protein product is CATSARGFEQYF.

V is TRBV6-2 or TRBV6-3 and J is TRBJ1-2; weak D call: TRBD1 (5 bases). The CDR3 is 15 residues long. V lost 5 bases to trimming and J lost 3 bases, with 16 bases between them. Germline V gene data show CDR1 as MNHEY and CDR2 as SVGEGT. DNA of the CDR3: TGTGCCAGCAGTCGTCCTGGGGCCGGCGACTATGGCTACACCTTC. As protein: CASSRPGAGDYGYTF.

The chain couples TRBV14 to TRBJ1-2; TRBD1 matches at 8 bases. The CDR3 runs 14 residues. CDR1 is SGHDN and CDR2 is FVKESK in the germline V gene. J was trimmed by 8 bases and V by 6 bases; bases with no gene match: 11. CDR3: CASSRRGTGGGYTF. CDR3 coding DNA: TGTGCCAGCAGTCGGCGTGGGACAGGTGGAGGCTACACCTTC. The whole variable domain, filled in from reference TRBV14 and TRBJ1-2, reads EAGVTQFPSHSVIEKGQTVTLRCDPISGHDNLYWYRRVMGKEIKFLLHFVKESKQDESGMPNNRFLAERTGGTYSTLKVQPAELEDSGVYFCASSRRGTGGGYTFGSGTRLTVV.

This clone has only a few counts. The same CDR3 also results from other DNA sequences found in this sample. The chain couples TRBV28 to TRBJ2-7; no firm D call. CDR1 and CDR2 from the germline V gene are MDHEN and SYDVKM. V was shortened by 5 bases and J by 3 bases, with 5 bases between the two germline ends. CDR3 length: 11 residues. In DNA, the CDR3 is TGTGCCAGCAGTCCTAACTACGAGCAGTACTTC. Protein: CASSPNYEQYF.

The V call is TRBV29-1, the J call TRBJ2-1; D is ambiguous. The CDR3 covers 11 residues. V lost 3 bases, J lost 6 bases, and 6 bases lay in between. CDR1 and CDR2 from the germline V gene are SQVTM and ANQGSEA. CDR3 in DNA: TGCAGCGTTGACTCGGGCAATGAGCAGTTCTTC. This translates into CSVDSGNEQFF.

This clone was detected once. This rearrangement joins TRBV6-5 to TRBJ1-5, with 9 bases that match TRBD1. The CDR3 has 15 residues. Germline assignment: CDR1 MNHEY and CDR2 SVGAGI. The V segment lost 6 bases and the J segment 2 bases; nucleotides outside the gene matches: 5. Here the CDR3 reads CASSETGGGNQPQHF. CDR3 nucleotide sequence: TGTGCCAGCAGCGAGACAGGGGGGGGCAATCAGCCCCAGCATTTT.

The J gene is TRBJ1-1, the V gene TRBV19; TRBD1 aligns across 8 bases. This CDR3 has 14 amino acids. CDR1 and CDR2 from the germline V gene are LNHDA and SQIVND (reference sequence). J lost 6 bases, V lost 3 bases, and 6 bases had no gene match. CDR3 residues: CASSIAGGGSEAFF. In DNA, the CDR3 is TGTGCCAGTAGTATCGCAGGGGGCGGGTCTGAAGCTTTCTTT.

The CDR3 nucleotides read TGTGCCAGCAGCTTAGCGCCTCCGGGACAGGGAAATCAGCCCCAGCATTTT. Translation gives CASSLAPPGQGNQPQHF. The J gene is TRBJ1-5, the V gene TRBV7-2; 9 bases match TRBD1. This CDR3 has 17 residues. Germline V gene data show CDR1 as SGHTA and CDR2 as FQGNSA. V lost 0 bases and J lost 4; bases outside the gene matches: 7.

The rearrangement joins TRBV5-1 to TRBJ1-1; 12 bases are shared with TRBD1. Germline lookup yields CDR1 SGHRS and CDR2 YFSETQ. CDR3 length: 16 amino acids. Trimming at V came to 4 bases and at J to 4 bases, leaving 8 bases not matched to a gene. CDR3 sequence: CASSPGTGGAGTEAFF. The CDR3 DNA follows: TGCGCCAGCAGCCCAGGGACAGGGGGCGCCGGCACTGAAGCTTTCTTT.

The CDR3 is CASSHVGGRKGETQYF. The CDR3 DNA follows: TGTGCCAGCAGCCACGTAGGCGGGAGGAAGGGGGAGACCCAGTACTTC. V gene TRBV3-1 (or the pseudogene TRBV3-2) combines with J gene TRBJ2-5, with TRBD2 identical over 8 bases. Germline V gene sequence: CDR1 LGHDT, CDR2 YNNKEL (reference sequence). This CDR3 is 16 amino acids long. V shed 3 bases and J 5 bases; nucleotides not matched to a gene: 11.

About this clone itself: A junction boundary mismatches the germline segment, possibly from a read error. This sequence joins TRBV7-7 and TRBJ2-2; possible D gene TRBD2, 6 bases. Per germline, CDR1 SSHAT and CDR2 FNYEAQ (reference sequence). The CDR3 has 15 residues. The CDR3 DNA reads as TGTGCTAGCAGCAGAACCTTCGGGGGCACCGGGGAGCTGTTTTTT. Amino acid sequence: CASSRTFGGTGELFF.

This clone was seen only once. The CDR3 sequence: CASRTDREYGYTF. The CDR3 DNA reads TGTGCCAGCAGAACTGACAGGGAGTATGGCTACACCTTC. V usage is TRBV2 and J usage is TRBJ1-2; 7 nucleotides line up with TRBD1. V dropped 6 bases and J dropped 5; count of bases not matched to a gene: 6. The CDR3 runs 13 residues. Germline CDR1 SNHLY, CDR2 FYNNEI.

The count of this clone is one. V is TRBV6-6 and J is TRBJ2-4; 7 positions match TRBD1. This CDR3 spans 15 amino acids. Germline loops: CDR1 MNHNY, CDR2 SVGAGI (reference sequence). V was clipped by 0 bases and J by 8 bases; unmatched bases: 7. CDR3 region: CASSYSRQGVDIQYF. CDR3 coding DNA: TGTGCCAGCAGTTACTCTCGGCAGGGGGTTGACATTCAGTACTTC.

CDR3 DNA: TGCAGCGTCGGCACGGGACTAGCGTTCCATGAGCAGTTCTTC. Encoded protein: CSVGTGLAFHEQFF. This chain links TRBV29-1 with TRBJ2-1; TRBD2 agrees at 10 bases. The V gene end was trimmed by 6 bases and the J gene end by 8 bases; junction bases not matched to a gene: 10. Per germline, CDR1 SQVTM and CDR2 ANQGSEA. This CDR3 region has 14 residues.

Here the CDR3 DNA reads TGCGCCAGCAGCCTCTGGCAGGGTTACGAGCAGTACTTC. Translation gives CASSLWQGYEQYF. The chain recombines TRBV4-1 with TRBJ2-7; weak D call: TRBD1 (5 bases). CDR3 length: 13 residues. Trimming stripped 4 bases from V and 4 bases from J, with 11 bases between. CDR1 and CDR2 (germline): MGHRA, YSYEKL.